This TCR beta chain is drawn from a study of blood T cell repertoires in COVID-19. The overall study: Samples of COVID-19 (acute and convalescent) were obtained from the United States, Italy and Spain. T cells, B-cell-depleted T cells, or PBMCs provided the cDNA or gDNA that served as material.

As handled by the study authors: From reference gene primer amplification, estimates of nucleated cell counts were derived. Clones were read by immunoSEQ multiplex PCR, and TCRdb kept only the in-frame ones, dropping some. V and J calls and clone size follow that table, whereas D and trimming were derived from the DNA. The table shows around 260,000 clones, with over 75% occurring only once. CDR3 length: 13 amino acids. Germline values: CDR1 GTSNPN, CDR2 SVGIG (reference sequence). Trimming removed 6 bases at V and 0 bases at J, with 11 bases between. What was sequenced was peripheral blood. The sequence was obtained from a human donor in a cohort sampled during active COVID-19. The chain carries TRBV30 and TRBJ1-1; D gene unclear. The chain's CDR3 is CACREAVNTEAFF. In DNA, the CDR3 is TGTGCCTGCCGGGAGGCCGTGAACACTGAAGCTTTCTTT. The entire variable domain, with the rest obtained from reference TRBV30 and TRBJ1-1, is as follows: SQTIHQWPATLVQPVGSPLSLECTVEGTSNPNLYWYRQAAGRGLQLLFYSVGIGQISSEVPQNLSASRPQDRQFILSSKKLLLSDSGFYLCACREAVNTEAFFGQGTRLTVV.